A selection of T cell receptor beta chains follows, all from one sample in a study of OX40 agonist ivuxolimab in advanced cancers. Clones were sequenced by immunoSEQ multiplex PCR, and TCRdb holds only the in-frame ones, with some missing. The sample has 55,000 to 80,000 clones; about 80% are singletons. Source: CD4+ or CD8+ T cells sorted from blood, taken in a trial of the OX40 agonist ivuxolimab. The receptors were sampled from an adult with an advanced solid tumor such as melanoma, head and neck, liver or kidney cancer. CDR3s include the opening cysteine and the closing phenylalanine or tryptophan. A D gene is named only where the DNA matches it firmly. The size entry is marked missing in some rows and otherwise reads once, few, many or a size class.

J gene,clone size,D gene,CDR3 length,V gene,CDR3 DNA,CDR3 protein
TRBJ2-5,-,-,14,TRBV16,TGTGCCAGCAGCCAATCAGGATCGGAAGAGACCCAGTACTTC,CASSQSGSEETQYF
TRBJ1-5,-,TRBD1,16,TRBV7-3,TGTGCCAGCAGCTTAGAGAGGGGGCGTAGCAATCAGCCCCAGCATTTT,CASSLERGRSNQPQHF
TRBJ1-4,-,-,15,TRBV27,TGTGCCAGCAGTTTAAGGGGAAGCACTAATGAAAAACTGTTTTTT,CASSLRGSTNEKLFF
TRBJ2-3,once,-,14,TRBV15,TGTGCCACCAGCAGCTTACGGAGCACAGATACGCAGTATTTT,CATSSLRSTDTQYF
TRBJ1-4,-,-,17,TRBV7-2,TGTGCCAGCAGCCAGCTATTCCCTGTGCAGCCTAATGAAAAACTGTTTTTT,CASSQLFPVQPNEKLFF
TRBJ2-1,-,-,15,TRBV7-9,TGTGCCAGCAGCTTACCCAGTCGAGTAGGCTATGAGCAGTTCTTC,CASSLPSRVGYEQFF
TRBJ1-1,-,-,16,TRBV29-1,TGCAGCGCCCAATGGCCGGACGGCTCCTCGAACACTGAAGCTTTCTTT,CSAQWPDGSSNTEAFF
TRBJ1-2,-,-,17,TRBV23-1,TGCGCCAGCAGTCAGCGCCTAAGGGGATACTCTAACTATGGCTACACCTTC,CASSQRLRGYSNYGYTF
TRBJ2-1,-,TRBD2,13,TRBV28,TGTGCCACGTTAGCGGGAGTAAGGAATGAGCAGTTCTTC,CATLAGVRNEQFF
TRBJ2-5,-,TRBD2,15,TRBV6-6,TGTGCCAGCAGTTACTTAGCGGGGGCACAAGAGACCCAGTACTTC,CASSYLAGAQETQYF
TRBJ2-1,-,TRBD1,13,TRBV7-9,TGTGCCAGCAGCCTCACAGGGGTGAATGAGCAGTTCTTC,CASSLTGVNEQFF
TRBJ1-1,-,-,15,TRBV27,TGTGCCAGCAGTTTATTCCGGGGGGCAGGCACTGAAGCTTTCTTT,CASSLFRGAGTEAFF
TRBJ1-3,-,-,15,TRBV5-1,TGCGCCAGCAGCCCAGGACAGAGCTCTGGAAACACCATATATTTT,CASSPGQSSGNTIYF
TRBJ1-3,-,-,15,TRBV4-1,TGCGCCAGCACCCCGGGTCACACCTCTGGAAACACCATATATTTT,CASTPGHTSGNTIYF
TRBJ2-2,-,-,15,TRBV5-1,TGCGCCAGCAGCTTCTCGGACAGGAACACCGGGGAGCTGTTTTTT,CASSFSDRNTGELFF
TRBJ2-1,-,TRBD2,14,TRBV6-5,TGTGCCAGCAGCCGACAAGGGACTAGTTATGAGCAGTTCTTC,CASSRQGTSYEQFF
TRBJ2-7,-,-,13,TRBV7-8,TGTGCCAGCAGCTCTGACGGGTGGGGCGAGCAGTACTTC,CASSSDGWGEQYF
TRBJ2-7,-,-,12,TRBV28,TGTGCCAGCAGTCTGGGGGCCTACGAGCAGTACTTC,CASSLGAYEQYF
TRBJ2-3,-,-,15,TRBV11-2,TGTGCCAGCAGCGCGGGACTTCCTCTCACAGATACGCAGTATTTT,CASSAGLPLTDTQYF
TRBJ2-2,-,TRBD2,16,TRBV28,TGTGCCAGCAGTTCGGGCCAGCGGGAGATCACCGGGGAGCTGTTTTTT,CASSSGQREITGELFF
TRBJ2-7,-,-,15,TRBV7-9,TGTGCCAGCAGCATAACCCGGGAGGACAGCTACGAGCAGTACTTC,CASSITREDSYEQYF
TRBJ1-4,-,-,12,TRBV7-9,TGTGCCAGCAGCCAAGGACCGGTGGAACTGTTTTTT,CASSQGPVELFF
TRBJ1-4,-,TRBD1,16,TRBV7-2,TGTGCCAGCAGCACCCGACAGGGAGAAGGGGGTAAAAAACTGTTTTTT,CASSTRQGEGGKKLFF
TRBJ1-1,-,-,14,TRBV5-1,TGCGCCAGCAGCTTGGAGGTGCTGAACACTGAAGCTTTCTTT,CASSLEVLNTEAFF
TRBJ2-5,-,-,11,TRBV18,TGTGCCAGCTCACCTCAAGAGACCCAGTACTTC,CASSPQETQYF
TRBJ2-3,few,TRBD1,15,TRBV2,TGTGCCAGCAAAACACAGGGGATGAGCACAGATACGCAGTATTTT,CASKTQGMSTDTQYF
TRBJ2-5,-,-,16,TRBV7-9,TGTGCCAGCAGCCGCCGGACCGGGATATCGGAAGAGACCCAGTACTTC,CASSRRTGISEETQYF
TRBJ2-2,once,TRBD2,17,TRBV14,TGTGCCAGCAGCCAAGGACTAGCGGGAGGGGGCACCGGGGAGCTGTTTTTT,CASSQGLAGGGTGELFF
TRBJ2-7,-,-,14,TRBV28,TGTGCCAGCAGTTTGGTAGAGGAACGCTACGAGCAGTACTTC,CASSLVEERYEQYF
TRBJ2-7,-,-,14,TRBV5-1,TGCGCCAGCAGCTTAGCGGGCACCGCCTACGAGCAGTACTTC,CASSLAGTAYEQYF
TRBJ2-3,once,TRBD2,17,TRBV19,TGTGCCAGTAGTATGGGACTAGCGGGGGCTAGCACAGATACGCAGTATTTT,CASSMGLAGASTDTQYF
TRBJ2-1,-,TRBD2,15,TRBV2,TGTGCCAGCAGTACCACTAGCGGTTCCTACAATGAGCAGTTCTTC,CASSTTSGSYNEQFF
TRBJ1-2,-,TRBD1,15,TRBV28,TGTGCCAGCAGTTCGTCCCCACAGGGGTTCTATGGCTACACCTTC,CASSSSPQGFYGYTF
TRBJ1-6,few,-,13,TRBV6-6,TGTGCCAGCAGTTCCTTGGGCGGTCCACCCCTCCACTTT,CASSSLGGPPLHF
TRBJ1-6,-,-,13,TRBV28,TGTGCCAGCAGTTTTAATGGGGGCGGACCCCTCCACTTT,CASSFNGGGPLHF
TRBJ2-1,-,TRBD2,18,TRBV7-7,TGTGCTAGCAGCTTAGTCCGGACTAGCGGGGGGTCCTACAATGAGCAGTTCTTC,CASSLVRTSGGSYNEQFF
TRBJ1-3,-,TRBD1,15,TRBV7-6,TGTGCCAGCAGCTTAGCCAGGGGGGGTGGAAACACCATATATTTT,CASSLARGGGNTIYF
TRBJ1-2,-,-,16,TRBV4-1,TGCGCCAGCAGCCAAGATCAAGGGGCGGGAAACTATGGCTACACCTTC,CASSQDQGAGNYGYTF
TRBJ2-7,-,-,17,TRBV28,TGTGCCAGCAGTTTGCCCAACTTTTGGGGCAGCTCCTACGAGCAGTACTTC,CASSLPNFWGSSYEQYF
TRBJ2-1,-,TRBD2,18,TRBV11-2,TGTGCCAGCAGCGTCCTGTCGGGCAGGCTAGCGGCCACAAATGAGCAGTTCTTC,CASSVLSGRLAATNEQFF
TRBJ2-1,-,TRBD2,18,TRBV7-9,TGTGCCAGCAGCTCCCGGACTAGCGGGAAGACGTCCTACAATGAGCAGTTCTTC,CASSSRTSGKTSYNEQFF
TRBJ1-2,-,-,13,TRBV19,TGTGCCAGTAGTCTCGGGAGAAACTATGGCTACACCTTC,CASSLGRNYGYTF
TRBJ2-3,-,-,13,TRBV7-2,TGTGCCAGCAGCTCATTTATCACAGATACGCAGTATTTT,CASSSFITDTQYF
TRBJ2-1,-,-,14,TRBV19,TGTGCCAGTAGTATGGGATTGGGGGGTAATGAGCAGTTCTTC,CASSMGLGGNEQFF
TRBJ1-2,-,TRBD1,16,TRBV5-1,TGCGCCAGCAGCCAGGGGGGGCAGGATCCCTACTATGGCTACACCTTC,CASSQGGQDPYYGYTF
TRBJ2-7,-,TRBD1,13,TRBV2,TGTGCCAGCACACCGGGACAGACCTACGAGCAGTACTTC,CASTPGQTYEQYF
TRBJ1-6,few,-,15,TRBV4-1,TGCGCCAGCAGCCAAGTTCCGGAAGATAATTCACCCCTCCACTTT,CASSQVPEDNSPLHF